This T cell receptor beta chain was sequenced during a study of beta chain features in type 1 diabetes. Overall study findings and caveats: Shorter TCRB CDR3s, moderately but significantly so, were found in Type 1 diabetes patients in all four CD4+ subsets. Within patients, naive, central memory and Treg TCRB repertoires seemed more similar than within healthy donors.

Each of the CD4+ naive, central memory, regulatory and stem cell-like memory populations was sorted via CD45RO/CCR7/CD25/CD127/CD95/CD27. The CDR3 runs to 14 residues. Deletions cut 6 bases from V and 5 bases from J, with 15 bases between. Looked up from germline, CDR1 is SGHTA and CDR2 is FQGNSA. This clone was seen only a few times. The antigen is unknown. What was sequenced were expressed TCRB transcripts, since all of the isolated RNA had been reverse transcribed. The protocol was immunoSEQ multiplex PCR, while the TCRdb copy is restricted to in-frame clones and leaves out a portion. The data show about 160,000 clones, about 8.1% seen once.

The material sequenced was central memory CD4+ T cells from blood. The source is a woman aged 18-29 years with type 1 diabetes. V is TRBV7-2 and J is TRBJ2-3, with a possible D match to TRBD1 (8 bases). In DNA form, the CDR3 reads TGTGCCAGCAGTCATACAGGGGGGGAAGATACGCAGTATTTT. This codes for CASSHTGGEDTQYF.